This T cell receptor (beta chain) originates from a study of T cell changes during pregnancy in multiple sclerosis. Assay used: immunoSEQ multiplex PCR; TCRdb lists only in-frame clones, some missing. Of around 68,000 clones in the sample, roughly nine tenths are singletons; the top ten hold 2% to 2.5%. This sample comprised peripheral blood, obtained in the third trimester of pregnancy. The source is a female donor in good health, enrolled as a control in a pregnancy study.

This CDR3 reads CASTTADQETQYF. The CDR3 nucleotides are TGCGCCAGCACAACGGCGGATCAAGAGACCCAGTACTTC. J is TRBJ2-5 and V is TRBV5-1; D is unresolved. V was shortened by 6 bases and J by 2 bases, with 11 bases between the two germline ends. The CDR3 is made up of 13 amino acids. Germline V gene lookup returns CDR1 SGHRS and CDR2 YFSETQ.